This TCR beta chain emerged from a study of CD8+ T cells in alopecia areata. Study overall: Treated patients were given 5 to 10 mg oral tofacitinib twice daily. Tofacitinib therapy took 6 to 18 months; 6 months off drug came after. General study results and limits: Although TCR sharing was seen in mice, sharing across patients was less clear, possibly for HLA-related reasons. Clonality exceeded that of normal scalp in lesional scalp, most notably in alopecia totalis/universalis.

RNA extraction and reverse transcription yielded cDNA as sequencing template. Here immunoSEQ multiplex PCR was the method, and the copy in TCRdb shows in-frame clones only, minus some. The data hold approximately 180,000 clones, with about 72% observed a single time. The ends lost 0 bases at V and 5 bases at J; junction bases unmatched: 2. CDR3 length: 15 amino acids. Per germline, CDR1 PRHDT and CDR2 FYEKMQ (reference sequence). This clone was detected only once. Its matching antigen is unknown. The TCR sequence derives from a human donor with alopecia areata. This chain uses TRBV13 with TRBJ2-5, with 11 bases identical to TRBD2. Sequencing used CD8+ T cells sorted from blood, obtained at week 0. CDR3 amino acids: CASSLGRTSGETQYF. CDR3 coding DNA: TGTGCCAGCAGCTTAGGTCGGACTAGCGGGGAGACCCAGTACTTC. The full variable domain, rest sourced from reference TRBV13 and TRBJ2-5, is AAGVIQSPRHLIKEKRETATLKCYPIPRHDTVYWYQQGPGQDPQFLISFYEKMQSDKGSIPDRFSAQQFSDYHSELNMSSLELGDSALYFCASSLGRTSGETQYFGPGTRLLVL.